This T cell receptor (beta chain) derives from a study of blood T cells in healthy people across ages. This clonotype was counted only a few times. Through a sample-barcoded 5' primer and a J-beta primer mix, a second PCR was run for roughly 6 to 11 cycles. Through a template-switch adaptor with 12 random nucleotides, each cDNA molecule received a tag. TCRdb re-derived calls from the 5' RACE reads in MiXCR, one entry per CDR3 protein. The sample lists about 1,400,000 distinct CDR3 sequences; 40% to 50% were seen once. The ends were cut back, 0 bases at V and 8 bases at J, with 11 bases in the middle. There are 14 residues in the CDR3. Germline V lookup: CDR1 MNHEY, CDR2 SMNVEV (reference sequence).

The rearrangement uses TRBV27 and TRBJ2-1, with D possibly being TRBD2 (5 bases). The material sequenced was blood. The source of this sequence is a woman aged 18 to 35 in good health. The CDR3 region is CASSLSLAGDEQFF. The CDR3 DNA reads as TGTGCCAGCAGTTTATCCCTAGCTGGCGATGAGCAGTTCTTC.